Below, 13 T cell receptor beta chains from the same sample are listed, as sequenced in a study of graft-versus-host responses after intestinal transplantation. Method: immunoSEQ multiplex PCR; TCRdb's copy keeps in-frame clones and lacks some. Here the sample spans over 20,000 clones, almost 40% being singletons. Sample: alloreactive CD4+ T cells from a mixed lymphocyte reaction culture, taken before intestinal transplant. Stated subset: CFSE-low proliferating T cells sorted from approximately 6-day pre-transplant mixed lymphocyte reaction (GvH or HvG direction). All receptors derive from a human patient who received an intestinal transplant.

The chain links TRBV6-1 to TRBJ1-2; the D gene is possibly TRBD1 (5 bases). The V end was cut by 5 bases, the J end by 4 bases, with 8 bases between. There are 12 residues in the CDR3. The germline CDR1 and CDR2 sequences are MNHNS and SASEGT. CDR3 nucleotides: TGTGCCAGCAGTTCAGGGCCCTATGGCTACACCTTC. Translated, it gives CASSSGPYGYTF.

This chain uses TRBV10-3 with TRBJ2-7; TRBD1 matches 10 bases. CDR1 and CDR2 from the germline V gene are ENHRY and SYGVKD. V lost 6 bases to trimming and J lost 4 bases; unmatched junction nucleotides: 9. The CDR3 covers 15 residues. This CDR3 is CAIREAGTGAYEQYF. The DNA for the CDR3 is TGTGCCATCAGGGAAGCAGGGACAGGGGCGTACGAGCAGTACTTC.

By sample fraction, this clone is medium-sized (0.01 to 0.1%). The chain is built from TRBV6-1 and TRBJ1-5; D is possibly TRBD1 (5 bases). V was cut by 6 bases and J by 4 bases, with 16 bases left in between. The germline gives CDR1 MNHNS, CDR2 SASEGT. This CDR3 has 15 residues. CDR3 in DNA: TGTGCCAGCAGCGTAGCGGGGCGTGCAAATCAGCCCCAGCATTTT. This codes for CASSVAGRANQPQHF.

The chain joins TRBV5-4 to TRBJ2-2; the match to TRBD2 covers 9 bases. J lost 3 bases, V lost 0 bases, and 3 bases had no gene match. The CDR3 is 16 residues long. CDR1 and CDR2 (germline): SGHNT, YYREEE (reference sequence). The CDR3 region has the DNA TGTGCCAGCAGCTTGGGGGTAGCGGGAGACACCGGGGAGCTGTTTTTT. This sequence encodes CASSLGVAGDTGELFF.

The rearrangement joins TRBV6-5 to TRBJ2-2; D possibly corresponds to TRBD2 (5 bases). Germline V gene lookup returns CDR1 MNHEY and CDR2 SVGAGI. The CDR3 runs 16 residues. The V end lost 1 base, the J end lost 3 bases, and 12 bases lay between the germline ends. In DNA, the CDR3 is TGTGCCAGCAGTTACTATCCCACTAGACACACCGGGGAGCTGTTTTTT. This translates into CASSYYPTRHTGELFF.

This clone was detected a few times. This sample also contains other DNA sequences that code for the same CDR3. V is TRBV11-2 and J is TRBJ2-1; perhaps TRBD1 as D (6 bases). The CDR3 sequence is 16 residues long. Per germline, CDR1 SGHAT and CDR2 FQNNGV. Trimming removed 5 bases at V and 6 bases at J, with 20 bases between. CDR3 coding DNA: TGTGCCAGCAGCCCCTCCGCCGGGACAAACTTCAATGAGCAGTTCTTC. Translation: CASSPSAGTNFNEQFF.

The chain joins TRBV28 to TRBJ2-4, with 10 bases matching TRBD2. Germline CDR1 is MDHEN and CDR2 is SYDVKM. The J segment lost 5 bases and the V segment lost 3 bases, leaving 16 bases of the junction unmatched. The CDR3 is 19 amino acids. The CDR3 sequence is CASSFYPASGRRRENIQYF. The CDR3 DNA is TGTGCCAGCAGTTTTTACCCTGCTAGCGGGAGAAGGCGAGAAAACATTCAGTACTTC.

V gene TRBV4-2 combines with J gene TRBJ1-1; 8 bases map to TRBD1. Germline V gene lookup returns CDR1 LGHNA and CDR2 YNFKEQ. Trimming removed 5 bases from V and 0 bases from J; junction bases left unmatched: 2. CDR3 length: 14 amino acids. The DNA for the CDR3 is TGTGCCAGCAGCAACAGGGGGGTGAACACTGAAGCTTTCTTT. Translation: CASSNRGVNTEAFF.

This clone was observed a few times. CDR3: CASSESFSGNTIYF. The DNA for the CDR3 is TGTGCCAGCAGTGAGTCCTTCTCTGGAAACACCATATATTTT. V gene TRBV6-1 combines with J gene TRBJ1-3; no reliable D call. The CDR3 extends over 14 amino acids. V gave up 3 bases and J gave up 0 bases, with 6 bases separating them. Germline V gene sequence: CDR1 MNHNS, CDR2 SASEGT.

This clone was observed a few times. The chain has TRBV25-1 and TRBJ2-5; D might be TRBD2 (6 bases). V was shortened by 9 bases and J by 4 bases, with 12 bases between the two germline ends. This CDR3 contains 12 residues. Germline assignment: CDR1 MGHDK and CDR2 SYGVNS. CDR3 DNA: TGTGCCAGGCCCGGAGGGTTAGAGACCCAGTACTTC. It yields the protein CARPGGLETQYF.

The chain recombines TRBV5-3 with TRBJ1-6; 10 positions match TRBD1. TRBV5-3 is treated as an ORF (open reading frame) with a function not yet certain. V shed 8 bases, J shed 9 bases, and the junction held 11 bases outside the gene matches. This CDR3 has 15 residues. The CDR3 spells CASSLDGTGVSPLHF. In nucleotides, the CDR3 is TGTGCCAGCAGCCTGGACGGGACAGGGGTTTCACCCCTCCACTTT.

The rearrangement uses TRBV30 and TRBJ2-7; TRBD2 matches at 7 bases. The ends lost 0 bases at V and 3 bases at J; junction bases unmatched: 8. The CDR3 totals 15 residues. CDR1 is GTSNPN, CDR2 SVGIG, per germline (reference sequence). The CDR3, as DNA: TGTGCCTGGAGTGTAGGGCTAGCGGTAAACTACGAGCAGTACTTC. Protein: CAWSVGLAVNYEQYF.

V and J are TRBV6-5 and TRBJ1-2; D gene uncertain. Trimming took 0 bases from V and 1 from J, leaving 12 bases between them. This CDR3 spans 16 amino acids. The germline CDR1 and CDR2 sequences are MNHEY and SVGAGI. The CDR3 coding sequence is TGTGCCAGCAGTTACTCTCGAAGATCGGGTAACTATGGCTACACCTTC. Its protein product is CASSYSRRSGNYGYTF.